The T cell receptor beta chain under discussion was sequenced for a study of cytomegalovirus exposure and HLA in healthy donors. Study context: The use of the same platform for the 95 to 150 validation repertoires and the roughly 730 first-cohort repertoires was reported by a later analysis. Study conclusions and caveats: A few chains tied to CMV proved CMV antigen-specific in vitro.

V shed 3 bases and J shed 4 bases, with 13 bases lying between them. Germline V gene data show CDR1 as MNHEY and CDR2 as SMNVEV (reference sequence). The CDR3 extends over 15 amino acids. Regarding this clone: Its antigen is unidentified.

Method: immunoSEQ multiplex PCR; TCRdb's copy keeps in-frame clones and lacks some. The data hold over 110,000 clones, with 86% observed a single time. The receptor's source is a young man in good health and CMV-seronegative. V and J are TRBV27 and TRBJ1-5, with D unresolved. The sequenced sample consisted of PBMCs. The CDR3 sequence: CASSLVATPNQPQHF. DNA for the CDR3: TGTGCCAGCAGTTTGGTGGCAACGCCAAATCAGCCCCAGCATTTT.